These 2 T cell receptor beta chains came from one sample sequenced in a study of blood T cell repertoires in COVID-19. Measured with immunoSEQ multiplex PCR; TCRdb has only the in-frame clones, and not every one. The sample holds fewer than 150,000 clones; roughly 79% are singletons and the top ten take 10% to 11%. Sequencing was performed on peripheral blood. The receptors here all came from a human donor in a cohort sampled during active COVID-19.

The chain carries TRBV19 and TRBJ1-1; D is unresolved. With 3 bases removed from V and 0 bases from J, the gap between germline ends came to 8 bases. Germline CDR1 LNHDA, CDR2 SQIVND (reference sequence). The CDR3 spans 14 residues. CDR3 sequence: CASSITQMNTEAFF. CDR3 DNA: TGTGCCAGTAGTATTACACAGATGAACACTGAAGCTTTCTTT.

V is TRBV3-1 (or the pseudogene TRBV3-2) and J is TRBJ2-7; D unclear. CDR3 length: 12 amino acids. Per the germline V gene, CDR1 is LGHDT and CDR2 is YNNKEL (reference sequence). Trimming cost V 6 bases and J 2 bases, with 8 bases left between them. The CDR3: CASRRSPYEQYF. CDR3 sequence (DNA): TGTGCCAGCAGACGGTCCCCCTACGAGCAGTACTTC.